A selection of T cell receptor beta chains follows, all from one sample in a study of cytomegalovirus exposure and HLA in healthy donors. The data were produced by immunoSEQ multiplex PCR, yet TCRdb's version contains in-frame clones alone and is incomplete. The sample consists of around 110,000 clones, roughly 80% of them appearing once. Sequencing was done on a sample of PBMCs. Every receptor here comes from a middle-aged man in good health and CMV-seronegative. The CDR3 runs from the conserved cysteine through the conserved F or W. A D gene is named only where the DNA matches it firmly.

v_call d_call cdr3_aa
TRBV5-4 TRBD1 CASSPGQGPTEAFF
TRBV5-1 TRBD2 CASSLELAGGLDTQYF
TRBV5-3 . CARSRDLVGATYGYTF
TRBV5-1 . CASSLVQRETQYF
TRBV5-1 . CASSPNYNEQFF
TRBV7-2 . CASSFSLGTDTQYF
TRBV27 TRBD1 CASSSLGTGSYTF
TRBV7-2 TRBD2 CASKRAGGPFNEQFF
TRBV27 . CASSATRGPTNTEAFF
TRBV19 . CASSIGNTGELFF
TRBV7-9 TRBD1 CASSSAGGIRTEAFF
TRBV27 . CASRPWGPVSPNEQFF
TRBV6-4 . CASSEGRGNSPLHF
TRBV5-6 . CASSLQGGLGTEAFF
TRBV2 . CASSEGLLISEAFF
TRBV9 . CASSVAVSSLGNTIYF
TRBV6-6 . CASSYTEPLPNQPQHF
TRBV18 TRBD1 CASSPLSGQGASGELFF
TRBV2 TRBD2 CASKGLAGARTNNEQFF
TRBV19 . CASSIGGSGNTIYF
TRBV19 TRBD1 CASSMVGTGTYNEQFF
TRBV6-1 TRBD1 CASSLETGTGELFF
TRBV12-5 . CASSKGYTEAFF
TRBV6-5 TRBD1 CASSSGQGLGNEKLFF
TRBV23-1 TRBD1 CASRQQGASYEQYF
TRBV6-1 . CATRGGGRGNYEQYF
TRBV5-6 . CASSYTGREETQYF
TRBV6-1 TRBD1 CASRDRDRFTDTQYF
TRBV2 . CASLGVGAKNIQYF
TRBV6-5 TRBD2 CASSVSGGPSYEQYF
TRBV4-2 TRBD2 CASSRQRDSQETQYF
TRBV5-6 . CASSLAPGPTYGYTF
TRBV19 TRBD2 CATDAGTSSSSGANVLTF
TRBV4-1 TRBD1 CASSRGQGAKYGYTF
TRBV4-2 TRBD2 CASSQEASGTGELFF
TRBV29-1 . CSVSENTEAFF
TRBV6-4 . CASSETPDNEQFF
TRBV6-1 . CASSALQENTEAFF
TRBV6-1 TRBD1 CASGDRANTEAFF
TRBV11-1 . CASSLYGGTEAFF
TRBV6-1 TRBD1 CASGSGTGVEKLFF
TRBV6-5 TRBD1 CASSSRGRDSEAFF
TRBV4-2 . CASGLMAEAFF
TRBV6-5 TRBD2 CASSYMRGARIDTQYF
TRBV6-1 TRBD1 CASRRDRDGPQHF
TRBV6-1 TRBD1 CASYLFQTGYYGYTF
TRBV18 . CASSPNLEARNTIYF
TRBV5-4 . CASSFAGNNEQFF
TRBV7-9 . CASSNPDIPYEQYF
TRBV6-5 . CASSYGNSPLHF
TRBV28 TRBD2 CASIAGGIDTQYF
TRBV5-6 . CASSLTGSSADTQYF
TRBV29-1 . CSVSTLEAFF